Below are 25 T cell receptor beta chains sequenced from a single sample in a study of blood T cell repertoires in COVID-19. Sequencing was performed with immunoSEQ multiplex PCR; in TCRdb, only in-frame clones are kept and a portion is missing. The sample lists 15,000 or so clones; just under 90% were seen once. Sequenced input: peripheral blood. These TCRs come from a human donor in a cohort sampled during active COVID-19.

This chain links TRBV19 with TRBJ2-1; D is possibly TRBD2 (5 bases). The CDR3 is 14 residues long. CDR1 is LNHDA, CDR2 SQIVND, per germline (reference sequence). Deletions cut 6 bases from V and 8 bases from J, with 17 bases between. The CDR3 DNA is TGTGCCAGTAGGGGCCCCCCGAGCGGCGATGAGCAGTTCTTC. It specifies CASRGPPSGDEQFF.

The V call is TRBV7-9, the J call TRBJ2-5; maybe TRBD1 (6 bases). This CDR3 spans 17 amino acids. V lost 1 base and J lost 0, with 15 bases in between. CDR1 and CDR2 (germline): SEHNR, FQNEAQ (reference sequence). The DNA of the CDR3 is TGTGCCAGCAGCTTAGGAGGACAGTCTCCGTACCAAGAGACCCAGTACTTC. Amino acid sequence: CASSLGGQSPYQETQYF.

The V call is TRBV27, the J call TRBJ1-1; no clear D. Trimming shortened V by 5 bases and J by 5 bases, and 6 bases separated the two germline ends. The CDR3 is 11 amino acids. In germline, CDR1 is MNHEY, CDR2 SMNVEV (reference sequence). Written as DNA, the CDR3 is TGTGCCAGCAGTACGGGGACTGAAGCTTTCTTT. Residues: CASSTGTEAFF.

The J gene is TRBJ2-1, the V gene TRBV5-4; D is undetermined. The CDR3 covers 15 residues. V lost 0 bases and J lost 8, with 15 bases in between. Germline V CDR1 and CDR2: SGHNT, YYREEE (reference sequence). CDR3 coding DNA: TGTGCCAGCAGCTTGGGACTCGCTACCTGGGATGAGCAGTTCTTC. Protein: CASSLGLATWDEQFF.

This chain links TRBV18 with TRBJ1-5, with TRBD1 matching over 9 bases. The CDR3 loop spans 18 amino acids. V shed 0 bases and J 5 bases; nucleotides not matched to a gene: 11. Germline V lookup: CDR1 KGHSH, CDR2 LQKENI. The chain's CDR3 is CASSPPYRGRRMDQPQHF. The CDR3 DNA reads TGTGCCAGCTCACCACCTTACAGGGGGCGCAGGATGGATCAGCCCCAGCATTTT.

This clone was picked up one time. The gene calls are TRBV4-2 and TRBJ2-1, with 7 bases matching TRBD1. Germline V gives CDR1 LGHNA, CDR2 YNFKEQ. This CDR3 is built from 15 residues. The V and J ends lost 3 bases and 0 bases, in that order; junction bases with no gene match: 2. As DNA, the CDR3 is TGTGCCAGCAGCCAGGGACAGTCCTCCTACAATGAGCAGTTCTTC. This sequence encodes CASSQGQSSYNEQFF.

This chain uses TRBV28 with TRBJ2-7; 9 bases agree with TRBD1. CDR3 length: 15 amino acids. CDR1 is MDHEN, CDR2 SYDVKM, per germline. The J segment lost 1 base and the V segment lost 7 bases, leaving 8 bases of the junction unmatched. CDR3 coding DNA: TGTGCCAGCACCTCACAGGGGGCGCGTTCCTACGAGCAGTACTTC. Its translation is CASTSQGARSYEQYF.

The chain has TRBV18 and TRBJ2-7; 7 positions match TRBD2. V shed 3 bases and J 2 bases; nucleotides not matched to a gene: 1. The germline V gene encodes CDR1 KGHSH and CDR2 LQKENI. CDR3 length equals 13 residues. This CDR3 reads CASSPGGTYEQYF. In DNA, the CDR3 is TGTGCCAGCTCACCGGGAGGGACCTACGAGCAGTACTTC.

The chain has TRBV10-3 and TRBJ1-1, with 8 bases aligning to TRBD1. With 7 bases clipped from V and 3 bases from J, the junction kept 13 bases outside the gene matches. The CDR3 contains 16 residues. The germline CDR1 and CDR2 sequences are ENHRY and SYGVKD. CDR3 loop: CAIKGGAGGEDTEAFF. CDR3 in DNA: TGTGCCATCAAAGGGGGTGCAGGGGGCGAGGACACTGAAGCTTTCTTT.

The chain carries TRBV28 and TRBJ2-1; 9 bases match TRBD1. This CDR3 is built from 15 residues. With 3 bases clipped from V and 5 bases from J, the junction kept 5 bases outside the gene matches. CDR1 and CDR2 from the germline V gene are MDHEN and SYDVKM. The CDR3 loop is CASSLGWDRDNEQFF. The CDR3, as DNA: TGTGCCAGCAGTTTGGGCTGGGACAGGGACAATGAGCAGTTCTTC. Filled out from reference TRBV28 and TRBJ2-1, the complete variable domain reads DVKVTQSSRYLVKRTGEKVFLECVQDMDHENMFWYRQDPGLGLRLIYFSYDVKMKEKGDIPEGYSVSREKKERFSLILESASTNQTSMYLCASSLGWDRDNEQFFGPGTRLTVL.

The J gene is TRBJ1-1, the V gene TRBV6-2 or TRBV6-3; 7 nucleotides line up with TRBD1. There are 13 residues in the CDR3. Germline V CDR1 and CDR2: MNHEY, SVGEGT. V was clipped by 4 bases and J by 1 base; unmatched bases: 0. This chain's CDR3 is CASSWDRNTEAFF. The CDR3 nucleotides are TGTGCCAGCAGTTGGGACAGGAACACTGAAGCTTTCTTT.

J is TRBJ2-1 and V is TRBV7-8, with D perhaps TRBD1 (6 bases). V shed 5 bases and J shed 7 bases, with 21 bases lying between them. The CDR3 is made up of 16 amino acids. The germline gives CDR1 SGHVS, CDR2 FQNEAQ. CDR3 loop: CASSPLIEGVNNEQFF. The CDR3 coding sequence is TGTGCCAGCAGCCCGTTGATCGAGGGGGTCAATAATGAGCAGTTCTTC.

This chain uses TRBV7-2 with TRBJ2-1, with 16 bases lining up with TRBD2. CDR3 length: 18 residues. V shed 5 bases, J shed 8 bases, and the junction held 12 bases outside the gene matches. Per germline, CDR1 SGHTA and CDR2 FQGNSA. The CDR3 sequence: CASSPPYGTSGRAHEQFF. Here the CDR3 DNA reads TGTGCCAGCAGCCCACCCTACGGGACTAGCGGGAGGGCCCATGAGCAGTTCTTC.

CDR3 DNA sequence: TGTGCCAGAAGCCGCGAGGGGGCGGGTGGCTACACCTTC. Encoded protein: CARSREGAGGYTF. The V call is TRBV2, the J call TRBJ1-2; 7 bases line up with TRBD1. CDR1 is SNHLY and CDR2 is FYNNEI in the germline V gene. The CDR3 has 13 amino acids. V trimming: 9 bases; J trimming: 7 bases; junction bases outside the gene matches: 11.

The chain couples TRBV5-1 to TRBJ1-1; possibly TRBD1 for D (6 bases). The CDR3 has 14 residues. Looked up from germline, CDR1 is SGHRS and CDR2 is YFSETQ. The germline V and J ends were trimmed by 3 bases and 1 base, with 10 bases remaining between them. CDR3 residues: CASSWGPGNTEAFF. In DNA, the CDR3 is TGCGCCAGCAGCTGGGGGCCCGGGAACACTGAAGCTTTCTTT.

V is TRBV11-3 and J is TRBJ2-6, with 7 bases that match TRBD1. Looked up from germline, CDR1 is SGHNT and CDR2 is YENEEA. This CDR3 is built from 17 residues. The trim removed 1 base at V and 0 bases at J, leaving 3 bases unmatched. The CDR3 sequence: CASSLAHRGSGANVLTF. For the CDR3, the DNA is TGTGCCAGCAGCTTAGCACACAGGGGCTCTGGGGCCAACGTCCTGACTTTC.

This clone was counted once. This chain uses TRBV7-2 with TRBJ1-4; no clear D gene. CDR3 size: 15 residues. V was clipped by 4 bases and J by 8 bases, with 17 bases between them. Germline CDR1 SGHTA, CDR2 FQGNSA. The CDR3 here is CASSSEGLSGEKLFF. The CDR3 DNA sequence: TGTGCCAGCAGCTCCGAGGGTTTATCCGGGGAAAAACTGTTTTTT.

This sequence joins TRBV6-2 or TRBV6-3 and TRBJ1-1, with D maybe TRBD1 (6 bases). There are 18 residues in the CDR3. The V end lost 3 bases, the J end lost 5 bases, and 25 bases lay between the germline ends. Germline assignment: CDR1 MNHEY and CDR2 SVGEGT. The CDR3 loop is CASSYYVAGDGLRTEAFF. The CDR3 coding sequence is TGTGCCAGCAGTTATTACGTGGCAGGGGATGGGTTGCGGACTGAAGCTTTCTTT.

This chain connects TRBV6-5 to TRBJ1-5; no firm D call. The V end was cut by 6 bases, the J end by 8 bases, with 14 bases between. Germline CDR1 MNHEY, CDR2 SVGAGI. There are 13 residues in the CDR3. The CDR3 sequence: CASRPLNSEPQHF. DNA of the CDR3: TGTGCCAGCAGACCCTTGAACAGTGAGCCCCAGCATTTT.

Here the CDR3 reads CASSRGQNNEQFF. The CDR3 bases are TGTGCCAGCAGCCGAGGACAAAACAATGAGCAGTTCTTC. This sequence joins TRBV7-2 and TRBJ2-1, with D possibly matching TRBD1 (5 bases). The CDR3 loop spans 13 amino acids. The germline V gene encodes CDR1 SGHTA and CDR2 FQGNSA. The germline V and J ends were trimmed by 5 bases and 5 bases, with 10 bases remaining between them.

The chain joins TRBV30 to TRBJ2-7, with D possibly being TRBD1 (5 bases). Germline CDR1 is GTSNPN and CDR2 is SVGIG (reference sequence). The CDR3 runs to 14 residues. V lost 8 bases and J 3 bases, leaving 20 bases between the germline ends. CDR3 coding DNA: TGTGCCGGGGTGGGGCGGTCTACGAACTACGAGCAGTACTTC. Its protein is CAGVGRSTNYEQYF.

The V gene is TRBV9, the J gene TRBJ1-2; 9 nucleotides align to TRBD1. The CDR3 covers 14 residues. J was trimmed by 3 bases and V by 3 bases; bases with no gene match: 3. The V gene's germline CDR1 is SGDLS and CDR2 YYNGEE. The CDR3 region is CASSGTGAYYGYTF. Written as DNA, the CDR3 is TGTGCCAGCAGCGGGACAGGGGCTTACTATGGCTACACCTTC.

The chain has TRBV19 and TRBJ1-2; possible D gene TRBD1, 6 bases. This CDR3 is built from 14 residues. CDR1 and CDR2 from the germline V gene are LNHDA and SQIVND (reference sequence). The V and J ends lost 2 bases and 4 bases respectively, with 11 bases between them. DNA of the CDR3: TGTGCCAGTAGTATACCGGGGGGCAGCTATGGCTACACCTTC. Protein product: CASSIPGGSYGYTF. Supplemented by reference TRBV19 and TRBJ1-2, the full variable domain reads DGGITQSPKYLFRKEGQNVTLSCEQNLNHDAMYWYRQDPGQGLRLIYYSQIVNDFQKGDIAEGYSVSREKKESFPLTVTSAQKNPTAFYLCASSIPGGSYGYTFGSGTRLTVV.

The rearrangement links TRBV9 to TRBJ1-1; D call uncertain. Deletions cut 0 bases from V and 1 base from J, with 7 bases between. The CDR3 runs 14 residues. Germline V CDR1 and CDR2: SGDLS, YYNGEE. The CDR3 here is CASSVARTNTEAFF. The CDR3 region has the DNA TGTGCCAGCAGCGTAGCCAGAACGAACACTGAAGCTTTCTTT.

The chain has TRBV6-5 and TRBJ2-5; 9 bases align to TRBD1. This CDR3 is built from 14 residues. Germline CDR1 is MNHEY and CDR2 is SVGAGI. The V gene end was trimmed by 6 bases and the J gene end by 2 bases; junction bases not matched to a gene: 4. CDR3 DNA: TGTGCCAGCAGACTTGGACAGGGGCAAGAGACCCAGTACTTC. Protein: CASRLGQGQETQYF.